Listed here is a single TCR beta chain. These data come from a study of CD8 T cells in Susac syndrome. cDNA came from about 0.51 to 1 ug RNA primed by random hexamers. An immunoSEQ multiplex PCR generated amplified TCR beta CDR3 products spanning 54 Vbeta and 13 Jbeta. Each CDR3 protein is one row after TCRdb ran MiXCR on the immunoSEQ multiplex PCR reads. The sample records about 280,000 distinct CDR3 sequences, around 83% being singletons. Sequencing of TCR beta, carried out with a high-throughput approach, was applied to CD8+ and CD4+ T cells from the blood. Included as multiple sclerosis controls were treatment-naive patients who had stable or active relapsing-remitting disease. Negative isolation was applied to CD8+ and CD4+ T cells, and FACS enrichment was applied to TEMRA cells. Germline assignment: CDR1 SGHDT and CDR2 YYEEEE. Trimming removed 4 bases from V and 3 bases from J; junction bases left unmatched: 14. The CDR3 sequence is 17 residues long.

V and J are TRBV5-6 and TRBJ2-7; 9 bases are a match to TRBD2. The TCR comes from a human donor with multiple sclerosis. The sequencing sample was made of CD8+ T cells from PBMCs. CDR3 region: CASSQISRLAGYYEQYF. The CDR3 DNA is TGTGCCAGCAGCCAAATAAGCAGGCTAGCGGGATACTACGAGCAGTACTTC.